The rows below give T cell receptor beta chains drawn from one sample of a study of blood T cell repertoires in COVID-19. Sequencing was performed with immunoSEQ multiplex PCR; in TCRdb, only in-frame clones are kept and a portion is missing. Of about 34,000 clones in the sample, about 93% were seen once. Material for sequencing was peripheral blood. Every receptor here comes from a human donor in a cohort sampled during active COVID-19. Both conserved end residues are part of each CDR3. Each record gives: clone size, J gene, D gene, V gene, CDR3 DNA, CDR3 protein. D genes are given only for firm matches. Part of the rows lack a size; the others show once, few, many or a class for expanded clones.

clone size: .
J gene: TRBJ1-5
D gene: .
V gene: TRBV24-1
CDR3 DNA: TGTGCCACCAGTGGGTTAGGCGAACAGGGTCAGCCCCAGCATTTT
CDR3 protein: CATSGLGEQGQPQHF

clone size: .
J gene: TRBJ1-3
D gene: TRBD1
V gene: TRBV6-5
CDR3 DNA: TGTGCCAGCAGGGGACAGGGCCGCTGGAACACCATATATTTT
CDR3 protein: CASRGQGRWNTIYF

clone size: .
J gene: TRBJ2-7
D gene: .
V gene: TRBV27
CDR3 DNA: TGTGCCAGCAGTTTCACGGACGGGATAGGCTACGAGCAGTACTTC
CDR3 protein: CASSFTDGIGYEQYF

clone size: .
J gene: TRBJ2-3
D gene: .
V gene: TRBV4-1
CDR3 DNA: TGCGCCAGCAGCTCCTTCGTGGGGGGGGCAGATGGTACGCAGTATTTT
CDR3 protein: CASSSFVGGADGTQYF

clone size: .
J gene: TRBJ1-1
D gene: TRBD1
V gene: TRBV19
CDR3 DNA: TGTGCCAGTAATTCGGGACAGGGAAGCACTGAAGCTTTCTTT
CDR3 protein: CASNSGQGSTEAFF

clone size: .
J gene: TRBJ1-5
D gene: .
V gene: TRBV24-1
CDR3 DNA: TGTGCCACCAGCGCCAGACAGAATCAGCCCCAGCATTTT
CDR3 protein: CATSARQNQPQHF

clone size: .
J gene: TRBJ2-3
D gene: TRBD2
V gene: TRBV6-2/TRBV6-3
CDR3 DNA: TGTGCCAGCAGTAACCGACTAGCGGGAGAAAGCACAGATACGCAGTATTTT
CDR3 protein: CASSNRLAGESTDTQYF

clone size: .
J gene: TRBJ2-2
D gene: TRBD1
V gene: TRBV7-9
CDR3 DNA: TGTGCCAGCAGCTTAGACAGGGGGTTCACCGGGGAGCTGTTTTTT
CDR3 protein: CASSLDRGFTGELFF

clone size: .
J gene: TRBJ2-1
D gene: TRBD2
V gene: TRBV7-9
CDR3 DNA: TGTGCCAGCAGCCCGCCTAGCGGGAGCCCCGCTGCCGAGCAGTTCTTC
CDR3 protein: CASSPPSGSPAAEQFF

clone size: .
J gene: TRBJ2-7
D gene: TRBD2
V gene: TRBV10-1
CDR3 DNA: TGCGCCAGTGGAGCGGGGGAAGTAGGCGAGCAGTACTTC
CDR3 protein: CASGAGEVGEQYF

clone size: .
J gene: TRBJ2-1
D gene: .
V gene: TRBV24-1
CDR3 DNA: TGTGCCACCTCTTCGGTCCTGAGCTCCTACAATGAGCAGTTCTTC
CDR3 protein: CATSSVLSSYNEQFF

clone size: .
J gene: TRBJ2-5
D gene: TRBD2
V gene: TRBV24-1
CDR3 DNA: TGTGCCACGGGGGGGCAAGAGACCCAGTACTTC
CDR3 protein: CATGGQETQYF

clone size: .
J gene: TRBJ2-1
D gene: TRBD1
V gene: TRBV28
CDR3 DNA: TGTGCCAGCACCCATCGGACAGGGACCAATGAGCAGTTCTTC
CDR3 protein: CASTHRTGTNEQFF

clone size: few
J gene: TRBJ2-7
D gene: .
V gene: TRBV7-8
CDR3 DNA: TGTGCCAGCAGCTTAGAACAGGGACCTCTCGAGCAGTACTTC
CDR3 protein: CASSLEQGPLEQYF

clone size: .
J gene: TRBJ2-1
D gene: TRBD2
V gene: TRBV10-3
CDR3 DNA: TGTGCCATCAGGGACGGACTAGCGGGAGCCCGAAACAATGAGCAGTTCTTC
CDR3 protein: CAIRDGLAGARNNEQFF

clone size: .
J gene: TRBJ2-7
D gene: .
V gene: TRBV7-2
CDR3 DNA: TGTGCCAGCAGCTTTATGGGCTTGGGCAGCTCCTACGAGCAGTACTTC
CDR3 protein: CASSFMGLGSSYEQYF

clone size: .
J gene: TRBJ2-2
D gene: .
V gene: TRBV7-8
CDR3 DNA: TGTGCCAGCAACAAGCGGGCGAACACCGGGGAGCTGTTTTTT
CDR3 protein: CASNKRANTGELFF

clone size: .
J gene: TRBJ2-5
D gene: .
V gene: TRBV7-3
CDR3 DNA: TGTGCCAGCAGTTCCGGGACTGGGGGACAAGAGACCCAGTACTTC
CDR3 protein: CASSSGTGGQETQYF

clone size: once
J gene: TRBJ1-1
D gene: .
V gene: TRBV5-1
CDR3 DNA: TGCGCCAGCAGCTTGGTACAGGGTCCGAGTGAAGCTTTCTTT
CDR3 protein: CASSLVQGPSEAFF

clone size: .
J gene: TRBJ1-2
D gene: .
V gene: TRBV7-2
CDR3 DNA: TGTGCCAGCAGCTTAGGGTCGGGTGACTATGGCTACACCTTC
CDR3 protein: CASSLGSGDYGYTF

clone size: .
J gene: TRBJ2-5
D gene: .
V gene: TRBV3-1/TRBV3-2
CDR3 DNA: TGTGCCAGCAGCCAAGAAGCCAGGGGAACAGAGACCCAGTACTTC
CDR3 protein: CASSQEARGTETQYF

clone size: once
J gene: TRBJ1-1
D gene: .
V gene: TRBV13
CDR3 DNA: TGTGCCAGCAGCTTAGGGTGGGGACAACCGAACACTGAAGCTTTCTTT
CDR3 protein: CASSLGWGQPNTEAFF

clone size: .
J gene: TRBJ1-1
D gene: TRBD1
V gene: TRBV5-6
CDR3 DNA: TGTGCCAGCAGCTTGCTTGGACAGGGAGGGAGTGAAGCTTTCTTT
CDR3 protein: CASSLLGQGGSEAFF

clone size: once
J gene: TRBJ2-5
D gene: TRBD2
V gene: TRBV5-5
CDR3 DNA: TGTGCCAGCGCTCCGGGGGGTTGGCGAGAGACCCAGTACTTC
CDR3 protein: CASAPGGWRETQYF

clone size: .
J gene: TRBJ2-5
D gene: TRBD1
V gene: TRBV7-6
CDR3 DNA: TGTGCCAGCAGCTCCGGACAGGGGGCAGGAGAGACCCAGTACTTC
CDR3 protein: CASSSGQGAGETQYF

clone size: .
J gene: TRBJ2-3
D gene: TRBD1
V gene: TRBV19
CDR3 DNA: TGTGCCAGTAGTAGGGACAGGCGTGGTACGCAGTATTTT
CDR3 protein: CASSRDRRGTQYF

clone size: .
J gene: TRBJ2-2
D gene: .
V gene: TRBV6-1
CDR3 DNA: TGTGCCAGCAGTGAAGTAATTGAAAGTACGGTGAACACCGGGGAGCTGTTTTTT
CDR3 protein: CASSEVIESTVNTGELFF

clone size: .
J gene: TRBJ2-7
D gene: TRBD2
V gene: TRBV6-2/TRBV6-3
CDR3 DNA: TGTGCCAGCAGTCCCGGCACTAGCGGGAGGGCCCACGAGCAGTACTTC
CDR3 protein: CASSPGTSGRAHEQYF